The 11 T cell receptor beta chains in this list originate from one sample, sequenced in a study of persistence of HIV-infected CD4 T cells. Their recognized antigens are unknown. The immunoSEQ assay was version 4, run in survey mode. Clones were sequenced by immunoSEQ multiplex PCR, and TCRdb holds only the in-frame ones, with some missing. Of 37,000 or so clones in the sample, roughly 86% are singletons; the top ten hold 1.3%. Cells were stimulated nonspecifically with anti-CD3/anti-CD28 magnetic beads. Sorting selected CD4+ T cells upregulating both CD40 ligand and CD69. Sequencing was performed on CD4+ T cells sorted from PBMCs after roughly 18-hour stimulation, taken from a patient who received antiretroviral therapy. The source is an adult man with HIV who was CMV-seropositive.

This clone was seen a few times. In the same sample, other DNA sequences code for this CDR3. The V gene is TRBV18, the J gene TRBJ1-1; D gene unclear. This CDR3 is 14 amino acids long. Looked up from germline, CDR1 is KGHSH and CDR2 is LQKENI. V was trimmed by 3 bases and J by 1 base, leaving 9 bases between them. The CDR3 is CASSPNPGNTEAFF. The CDR3 nucleotides read TGTGCCAGCTCACCGAACCCGGGGAACACTGAAGCTTTCTTT.

This chain connects TRBV19 to TRBJ1-1, with D unresolved. Trimming pared 3 bases from V and 0 bases from J, leaving 8 bases between. The V gene's germline CDR1 is LNHDA and CDR2 SQIVND (reference sequence). This CDR3 has 14 amino acids. Here the CDR3 reads CASSIGIVNTEAFF. The CDR3 nucleotides read TGTGCCAGTAGTATTGGGATAGTGAACACTGAAGCTTTCTTT.

The chain uses TRBV27 and TRBJ2-7; 10 nucleotides match TRBD2. Looked up from germline, CDR1 is MNHEY and CDR2 is SMNVEV (reference sequence). This CDR3 contains 18 residues. With 6 bases clipped from V and 2 bases from J, the junction kept 16 bases outside the gene matches. Here the CDR3 reads CASSPLASGRAGPYEQYF. The CDR3 coding sequence is TGTGCCAGCAGCCCCCTCGCCAGCGGGAGGGCCGGTCCCTACGAGCAGTACTTC.

The V gene is TRBV6-5, the J gene TRBJ1-4; 7 positions agree with TRBD1. CDR1 MNHEY and CDR2 SVGAGI come from the germline V gene. The V and J ends lost 6 bases and 1 base, in that order; junction bases with no gene match: 2. The CDR3 consists of 14 residues. The CDR3 region is CASRRDRTNEKLFF. As DNA, the CDR3 is TGTGCCAGCAGACGGGACAGAACTAATGAAAAACTGTTTTTT.

V gene TRBV11-3 combines with J gene TRBJ1-1; no firm D call. Trimming removed 4 bases from V and 5 bases from J, with 11 bases in between. The CDR3 totals 13 residues. CDR1 and CDR2 from the germline V gene are SGHNT and YENEEA. The CDR3 region has the DNA TGTGCCAGCAGCTCCACATTGGGAACTGAAGCTTTCTTT. Its protein is CASSSTLGTEAFF.

This clone was recorded once. This sequence joins TRBV5-4 and TRBJ1-4; D is unresolved. This CDR3 spans 14 amino acids. Per germline, CDR1 SGHNT and CDR2 YYREEE (reference sequence). Trimming cost V 2 bases and J 8 bases, with 13 bases left between them. The CDR3 DNA reads as TGTGCCAGCAGCTTTGAAGGGTTGAAAGAAAAACTGTTTTTT. Amino acids: CASSFEGLKEKLFF.

The gene calls are TRBV7-6 and TRBJ1-1; D possibly corresponds to TRBD1 (5 bases). This CDR3 contains 14 residues. Between the trimmed V and J ends, which lost 1 base and 3 bases, there was a span of 9 bases. Germline assignment: CDR1 SGHVS and CDR2 FNYEAQ. The CDR3 bases are TGTGCCAGCAGCTTAGGGTTGGGGGACACTGAAGCTTTCTTT. Protein: CASSLGLGDTEAFF.

V and J are TRBV5-3 and TRBJ1-5; 7 bases match TRBD1. TRBV5-3 is given ORF status, its function remaining uncertain. The CDR3 has 15 residues. With 0 bases clipped from V and 7 bases from J, the junction kept 7 bases outside the gene matches. CDR3 in amino acids: CARSLADRAGQPQHF. CDR3 nucleotide sequence: TGTGCCAGAAGCTTGGCCGACAGGGCAGGACAGCCCCAGCATTTT.

As regards this clone: The DNA is omitted, as the CDR3 cannot be located on it reliably, and the CDR3 follows TCRdb's listing. The V gene is TRBV12-2, the J gene TRBJ1-1; the table's D call TRBD1 went unverified against the DNA. TRBV12-2 is shown as a pseudogene. A total of 14 residues make up the CDR3, ends included. The CDR3 loop is CASRFGQGNTEAFF.

The V and J genes are TRBV27 and TRBJ2-7; 10 bases are a match to TRBD1. The germline CDR1 and CDR2 sequences are MNHEY and SMNVEV (reference sequence). The junction had 6 bases not matched to a gene; V was cut back by 5 bases and J by 2 bases. This CDR3 is built from 15 residues. CDR3 sequence (DNA): TGTGCCAGCAGTCCCGGACAGGGGGATACCTACGAGCAGTACTTC. Translation gives CASSPGQGDTYEQYF.

The rearrangement joins TRBV7-2 to TRBJ2-7; either TRBD1 or TRBD2 may fit D (5 bases each). The germline V gene has CDR1 SGHTA and CDR2 FQGNSA. The CDR3 consists of 15 residues. V was cut by 3 bases and J by 4 bases, with 16 bases left in between. Here the CDR3 DNA reads TGTGCCAGCAGCTTGGGGGATCCAGGATCTTACGAGCAGTACTTC. It specifies CASSLGDPGSYEQYF.